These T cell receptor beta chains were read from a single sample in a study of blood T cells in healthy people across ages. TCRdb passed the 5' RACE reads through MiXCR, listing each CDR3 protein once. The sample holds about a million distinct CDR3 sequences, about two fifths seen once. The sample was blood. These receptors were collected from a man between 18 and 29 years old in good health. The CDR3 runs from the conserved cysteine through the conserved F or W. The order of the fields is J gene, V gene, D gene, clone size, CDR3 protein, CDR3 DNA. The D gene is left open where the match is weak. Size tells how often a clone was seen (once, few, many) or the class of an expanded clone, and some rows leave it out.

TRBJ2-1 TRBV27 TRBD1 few CASTPTLTGYNEQFF TGTGCCAGCACTCCAACCTTGACAGGGTACAATGAGCAGTTCTTC
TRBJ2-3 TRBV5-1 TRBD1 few CASSLYWLDRSTDTQYF TGCGCCAGCAGCTTGTATTGGTTGGACAGGAGCACAGATACGCAGTATTTT
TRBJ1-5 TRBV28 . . CASRDGGQLQPQHF TGTGCCAGCAGAGACGGGGGGCAGCTTCAGCCCCAGCATTTT
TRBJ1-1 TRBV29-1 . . CSVDRRHTEAFF TGCAGCGTTGATCGGCGGCACACTGAAGCTTTCTTT
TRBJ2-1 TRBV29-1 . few CSVYQPQGEQFF TGCAGCGTTTATCAGCCCCAAGGTGAGCAGTTCTTC
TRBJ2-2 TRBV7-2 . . CASSSPAEGPQRELFF TGTGCCAGCAGCTCACCCGCGGAGGGCCCCCAAAGGGAGCTGTTTTTT
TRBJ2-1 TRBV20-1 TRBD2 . CSASFMSGGAYSYNEQFF TGCAGTGCTAGTTTTATGAGCGGGGGGGCCTACTCCTACAATGAGCAGTTCTTC
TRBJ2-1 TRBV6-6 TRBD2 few CASRGFASGHNEQFF TGTGCCAGCAGGGGGTTTGCTAGCGGGCACAATGAGCAGTTCTTC
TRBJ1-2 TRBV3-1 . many CASSPGLWDGYTF TGTGCCAGCAGCCCGGGACTCTGGGATGGCTACACCTTC
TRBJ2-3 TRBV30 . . CAWSAQGGDTQYF TGTGCCTGGAGTGCACAAGGAGGAGATACGCAGTATTTT
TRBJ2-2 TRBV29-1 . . CSVSKGTNTGELFF TGCAGCGTTTCAAAGGGTACGAACACCGGGGAGCTGTTTTTT
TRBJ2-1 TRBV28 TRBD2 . CASSRLASNEQFF TGTGCCAGCAGTCGACTAGCGAGTAATGAGCAGTTCTTC
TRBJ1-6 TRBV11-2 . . CASSLERRAKPLHF TGTGCCAGCAGCTTAGAGCGCAGGGCAAAACCCCTCCACTTT
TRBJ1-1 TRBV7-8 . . CASSLVSGVAFF TGTGCCAGCAGCTTAGTTTCCGGGGTCGCTTTCTTT
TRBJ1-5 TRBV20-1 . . CSARDRGVSRGNQPQHF TGCAGTGCTAGAGATCGCGGAGTATCCAGAGGCAATCAGCCCCAGCATTTT
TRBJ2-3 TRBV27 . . CASSLRGRFWQDTQYF TGTGCCAGCAGTTTACGGGGGCGCTTTTGGCAGGATACGCAGTATTTT
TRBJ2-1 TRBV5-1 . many CASSQDSGYNEQFF TGCGCCAGCAGCCAGGACAGCGGATACAATGAGCAGTTCTTC
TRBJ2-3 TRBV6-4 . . CASSTGKDSTDTQYF TGTGCCAGCAGTACAGGGAAAGATAGTACAGATACGCAGTATTTT
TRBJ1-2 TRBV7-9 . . CASGTGQSLHGYTF TGTGCCAGCGGCACAGGACAGTCATTACATGGCTACACCTTC
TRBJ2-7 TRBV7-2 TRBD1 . CASSLAGTDSYEQYF TGTGCCAGCAGCTTAGCTGGGACAGACTCCTACGAGCAGTACTTC
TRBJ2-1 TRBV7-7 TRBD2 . CASSVGLAGGKFF TGTGCTAGCAGCGTAGGACTAGCGGGGGGAAAGTTCTTC
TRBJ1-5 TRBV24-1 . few CATSDFQTASNQPQHF TGTGCCACCAGTGACTTCCAGACGGCTAGCAATCAGCCCCAGCATTTT
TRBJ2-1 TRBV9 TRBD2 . CASSVVGLAVNEQFF TGTGCCAGCAGCGTAGTGGGACTAGCGGTTAATGAGCAGTTCTTC
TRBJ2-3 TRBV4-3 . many CASSQGSFSTDTQYF TGCGCCAGCAGCCAGGGAAGTTTTAGCACAGATACGCAGTATTTT
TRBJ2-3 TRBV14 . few CASSAHLADTQYF TGTGCCAGCAGCGCCCACCTAGCAGATACGCAGTATTTT
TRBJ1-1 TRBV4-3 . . CASSQDGGTTNEAFF TGCGCCAGCAGCCAAGATGGCGGGACAACTAATGAAGCTTTCTTT
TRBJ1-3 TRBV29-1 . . CSGVSGNTIYF TGCAGTGGTGTCTCTGGAAACACCATATATTTT
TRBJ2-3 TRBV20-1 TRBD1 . CSARTGTGGADTQYF TGCAGTGCTAGGACCGGGACAGGGGGCGCAGATACGCAGTATTTT
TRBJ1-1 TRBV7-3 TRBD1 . CASSSGQGSEAFF TGTGCCAGCAGCTCGGGACAGGGATCTGAAGCTTTCTTT
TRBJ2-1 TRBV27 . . CASSPVGNSVYNEQFF TGTGCCAGCAGTCCCGTAGGGAATTCGGTATACAATGAGCAGTTCTTC
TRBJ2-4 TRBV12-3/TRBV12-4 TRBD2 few CASRSLLYRGAREQYF TGTGCCAGCAGATCTCTTCTGTATCGAGGCGCGCGGGAGCAGTACTTC
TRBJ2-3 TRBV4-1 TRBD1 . CASSQGDSSDTQYF TGCGCCAGCAGCCAAGGGGACAGCTCAGATACGCAGTATTTT
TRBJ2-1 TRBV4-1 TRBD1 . CASSQVPGQGNNEQFF TGCGCCAGCAGCCAAGTACCGGGACAGGGCAACAATGAGCAGTTCTTC
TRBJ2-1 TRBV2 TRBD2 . CASSETKGLAGNEQFF TGTGCCAGCAGTGAAACGAAGGGACTAGCGGGGAATGAGCAGTTCTTC
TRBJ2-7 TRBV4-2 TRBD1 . CASSQEPGQHYEQYF TGTGCCAGCAGCCAAGAACCGGGACAGCACTACGAGCAGTACTTC
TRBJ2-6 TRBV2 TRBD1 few CASSSLRGQNGANVLTF TGTGCCAGCAGTTCCTTAAGGGGGCAAAATGGGGCCAACGTCCTGACTTTC
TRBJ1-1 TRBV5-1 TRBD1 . CASFRDRGGTEAFF TGCGCCAGCTTCAGGGACAGGGGGGGCACTGAAGCTTTCTTT
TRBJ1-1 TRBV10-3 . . CAISESELGGEAFF TGTGCCATCAGTGAGTCTGAATTGGGGGGAGAAGCTTTCTTT
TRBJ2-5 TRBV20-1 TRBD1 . CSAPGQGSGETQYF TGCAGTGCTCCGGGACAGGGTAGTGGTGAGACCCAGTACTTC
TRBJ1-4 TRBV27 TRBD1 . CASSLIRDSNEKLFF TGTGCCAGCAGTCTGATCCGGGACAGTAATGAAAAACTGTTTTTT
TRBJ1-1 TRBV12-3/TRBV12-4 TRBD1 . CASSGGQGAAEAFF TGTGCCAGCAGCGGCGGACAGGGGGCCGCTGAAGCTTTCTTT
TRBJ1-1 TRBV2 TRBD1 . CASSEARNRGNTEAFF TGTGCCAGCAGTGAAGCGCGGAACAGGGGGAACACTGAAGCTTTCTTT
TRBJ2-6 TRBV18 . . CASSPGQLLSGANVLTF TGTGCCAGCTCGCCTGGACAGCTCCTCTCTGGGGCCAACGTCCTGACTTTC
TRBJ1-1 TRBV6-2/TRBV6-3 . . CASSMTNTEAFF TGTGCCAGCAGCATGACCAACACTGAAGCTTTCTTT
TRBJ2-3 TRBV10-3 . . CAISERGPDTDTQYF TGTGCCATCAGTGAGCGGGGGCCTGACACAGATACGCAGTATTTT
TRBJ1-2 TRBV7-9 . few CASRETLTGTFGGYTF TGTGCCAGCAGGGAAACGCTTACAGGGACCTTTGGTGGCTACACCTTC
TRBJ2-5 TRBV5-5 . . CASLRGGTNQETQYF TGTGCCAGCCTGCGTGGAGGGACAAACCAAGAGACCCAGTACTTC
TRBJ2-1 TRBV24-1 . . CASSGRDNNEQFF TGTGCCTCCTCGGGGAGAGATAACAATGAGCAGTTCTTC
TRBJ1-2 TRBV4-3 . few CASSQDFGRAVYGYTF TGCGCCAGCAGCCAAGATTTTGGCAGGGCGGTGTATGGCTACACCTTC
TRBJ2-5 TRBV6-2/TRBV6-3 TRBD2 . CASSSGTSVGIEQYF TGTGCCAGCAGCTCCGGGACTAGCGTGGGTATTGAGCAGTACTTC
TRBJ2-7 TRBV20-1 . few CSARDSLAGNPYEQYF TGCAGTGCTAGAGATTCTTTAGCAGGGAATCCCTACGAGCAGTACTTC
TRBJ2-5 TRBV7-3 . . CASSLLQGWGNEQYF TGTGCCAGCAGCTTACTGCAGGGCTGGGGCAATGAGCAGTACTTC
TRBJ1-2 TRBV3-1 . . CASSQGDAGAYGYTF TGTGCCAGCAGCCAAGGAGACGCAGGGGCCTATGGCTACACCTTC
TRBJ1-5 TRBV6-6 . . CASSPLGESNQPQHF TGTGCCAGCAGTCCTCTCGGGGAAAGCAATCAGCCCCAGCATTTT
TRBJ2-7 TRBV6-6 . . CASSYTLGANYEQYF TGTGCCAGCAGCTACACCTTAGGGGCCAACTACGAGCAGTACTTC